The T cell receptor (beta chain) under discussion was sequenced for a study of T cells in Graves' hyperthyroidism and ophthalmopathy. The study's findings and limits: Before onset, ophthalmopathy was predicted by the model a median 6.5 months earlier.

This CDR3 has 12 residues. The V end was cut by 3 bases, the J end by 7 bases, with 9 bases between. Germline V lookup: CDR1 SGHAT, CDR2 FQNNGV. In regard to this clonotype: Its antigen is undetermined.

Amplified regions were TCR beta CDR3 sequences from RNA transcripts. First-round RT-PCR of the TCR CDR3 relied on the HTBI primer set. In TCRdb, the multiplex PCR reads were re-called with MiXCR into one record per CDR3 protein. The data contain roughly 740,000 distinct CDR3 sequences, about 17% of them singletons. V gene TRBV11-2 combines with J gene TRBJ2-5; D not resolved. This receptor was obtained from a man in his late teens or twenties with Graves' hyperthyroidism. The sequencing input was blood. The CDR3 DNA reads as TGTGCCAGCAGCTTGGCTCGAGGGACCCAGTACTTC. Translating gives CASSLARGTQYF.